The 5 T cell receptor beta chains listed next were all sequenced from one sample in a study of technical replicates of blood from a handful of donors (dated by TCRdb to 2015 to 2018). Libraries were prepared through the immunoSEQ multiplex PCR assay. Drawn from immuneACCESS, this table holds only the in-frame rearrangements with V and J called that TCRdb kept. Clones are partly lost; checked studies trace under half to an unresolved V gene and leave the rest unexplained. For this sample the table gives tens of thousands of clones, of which around 90% were detected only once. 0.41% of the sample belongs to the ten largest clones. Sequenced: T cells isolated from PBMCs. These receptor sequences come from a human donor in good health.

The genes are TRBV27 and TRBJ1-5; D ambiguous. Trimming removed 3 bases from V and 0 bases from J, with 6 bases in between. Germline V gives CDR1 MNHEY, CDR2 SMNVEV (reference sequence). The CDR3 length is 14 residues. This CDR3 is CASSLRDSNQPQHF. Here the CDR3 DNA reads TGTGCCAGCAGTTTGAGAGATAGCAATCAGCCCCAGCATTTT.

The CDR3 bases are TGCGCCAGCAGGCCCGAGAATGATGAAAAACTGTTTTTT. It encodes CASRPENDEKLFF. V and J are TRBV5-1 and TRBJ1-4; no definite D call. The length of the CDR3 is 13 residues. In germline, CDR1 is SGHRS, CDR2 YFSETQ. Trimming took off 5 bases at V and 6 bases at J, with 11 bases between the two ends.

This clone was observed a few times. The chain is built from TRBV7-8 and TRBJ1-2; D call uncertain. The CDR3 extends over 14 amino acids. Germline V CDR1 and CDR2: SGHVS, FQNEAQ. V was cut by 4 bases and J by 8 bases, with 17 bases left in between. The CDR3 spells CASSSTQGVEGYTF. For the CDR3, the DNA is TGTGCCAGCAGCTCTACCCAAGGAGTGGAGGGCTACACCTTC.

V and J are TRBV7-9 and TRBJ1-2, with D maybe TRBD1 (6 bases). The CDR3 totals 14 residues. Germline assignment: CDR1 SEHNR and CDR2 FQNEAQ (reference sequence). Trimming left V 2 bases short and J 2 bases short, with 9 bases between. This CDR3 is CASSLSDRNYGYTF. The DNA for the CDR3 is TGTGCCAGCAGCTTATCGGACAGAAACTATGGCTACACCTTC. Full variable domain (remainder filled in from reference TRBV7-9 and TRBJ1-2): DTGVSQNPRHKITKRGQNVTFRCDPISEHNRLYWYRQTLGQGPEFLTYFQNEAQLEKSRLLSDRFSAERPKGSFSTLEIQRTEQGDSAMYLCASSLSDRNYGYTFGSGTRLTVV.

The chain uses TRBV9 and TRBJ1-4; tentative D call: TRBD1 (5 bases). Between the trimmed V and J ends, which lost 3 bases and 0 bases, there was a span of 15 bases. CDR1 and CDR2 from the germline V gene are SGDLS and YYNGEE. The CDR3 covers 17 residues. The CDR3 DNA is TGTGCCAGCAGCGCAACCGGGGGACTCACAACTAATGAAAAACTGTTTTTT. Residues: CASSATGGLTTNEKLFF.